This T cell receptor (beta chain) stems from a study of shared clonotypes between healthy human individuals. Study-level findings and limits: Generally, estimated richness proved larger in naive subsets than it did in memory subsets.

Under the authors' procedure: Filtering differed, since immunoSEQ gave only junction sequences and no quality scores. Generated by immunoSEQ multiplex PCR, the TCRdb table keeps only in-frame clones and is missing some. That table furnishes V, J and clone size, whereas the DNA furnished D and trimming. The sample lists more than 1,200,000 clones; roughly 98.5% were seen once. Worth noting for this clone: The target antigen is unknown.

Donors comprised healthy HIV-negative adults lacking recent acute infections or vaccinations. Investigators divided CD4+ cells into CD45RA+ naive and CD45RA-negative memory subsets. The receptor was isolated from a man aged 30-40 years in good health. The sample was naive CD4+ T cells sorted from blood. Subset denoted: CD45RA+ positively selected.

This CDR3 reads CASSVGEGLRTDTQYF. In DNA, the CDR3 is TGTGCCAGCAGCGTAGGGGAAGGTCTCCGCACAGATACGCAGTATTTT. The rearrangement links TRBV9 to TRBJ2-3, with unresolved D. The germline V and J ends were trimmed by 0 bases and 1 base, with 12 bases remaining between them. The germline gives CDR1 SGDLS, CDR2 YYNGEE. The CDR3 spans 16 residues.